This T cell receptor (beta chain) derives from a study of cytomegalovirus exposure and HLA in healthy donors. Overall study: The roughly 120 million unique TCR beta sequences, from about 179 million T cells, were found by an earlier analysis. Whole-study findings and limits: An apparent linkage of common viral pathogens to several of the most significant clusters emerged in a later analysis. In the analysis, some V segments, TRBV6-2 and TRBV6-3 included, were excluded as indistinguishable.

Worth noting for this clone: No antigen is known for it.

The germline V and J ends were trimmed by 1 base and 11 bases, with 15 bases remaining between them. This CDR3 contains 15 residues. Germline CDR1 SEHNR, CDR2 FQNEAQ (reference sequence). The PCR was carried out with 60 Vbeta primers and 13 Jbeta primers. Authors' data handling: Later, an analysis found 75 million to 90 million unique TCR beta chains, and 8.5 million to 12 million of these were shared. Method: immunoSEQ multiplex PCR; TCRdb's copy keeps in-frame clones and lacks some. Clonal size and the V and J genes are those of that table, whereas D and trimming came from the DNA. Here the sample spans about 130,000 clones, 74% being singletons.

This TCR came from a woman in her forties or fifties in good health and CMV-seropositive. The rearrangement links TRBV7-9 to TRBJ1-6; tentative D call: TRBD1 (6 bases). Sequenced: PBMCs. This CDR3 reads CASSLGAGVPAPLHF. The CDR3 nucleotides are TGTGCCAGCAGCTTAGGGGCAGGGGTACCGGCACCCCTCCACTTT.